A single sample gave rise to the 4 T cell receptor beta chains below, sequenced in a study of human CD8 memory T cell subsets. Researchers made TCR beta libraries via UMI-labeled 5' RACE. TCRdb re-called the 5' RACE reads and catalogs CDR3 proteins one per entry, DNA excluded. The sample's table shows 10,000 to 15,000 distinct CDR3 sequences. The sample was CD8+ T cells from PBMCs. The receptors come from a human donor in good health.

V gene TRBV28 combines with J gene TRBJ2-1; TCRdb gives TRBD2 as the D gene, but with no DNA this cannot be confirmed. Germline-derived CDR1 and CDR2 are MDHEN and SYDVKM. This CDR3 has 17 residues. The CDR3 protein is CASSLWDTSGRGNEQFF.

This clonotype is deemed medium-sized by its frequency. The gene calls are TRBV6-2 or TRBV6-3 and TRBJ1-5. Germline CDR1 reads MNHEY; CDR2 reads SVGEGT. CDR3 length equals 15 residues. This chain's CDR3 is CASSYLEVSNQPQHF.

This clonotype ranks as large in terms of frequency. The chain is built from TRBV7-9 and TRBJ1-1; the TCRdb D gene call, TRBD1, has no DNA to confirm it. Germline CDR1 SEHNR, CDR2 FQNEAQ (reference sequence). CDR3 length equals 15 residues. The CDR3 region is CASSSGTGSNTEAFF.

The chain carries TRBV7-9 and TRBJ1-4; TCRdb picks TRBD1, but there is no DNA to check that call. The CDR3 contains 14 residues. Germline CDR1 reads SEHNR; CDR2 reads FQNEAQ (reference sequence). CDR3 sequence reads: CASMGESTNEKLFF.